One and the same sample provided the 12 T cell receptor beta chains below, sequenced in a study of PD-L1 blockade in urothelial cancer. The method was immunoSEQ multiplex PCR; TCRdb's version includes in-frame clones alone and lacks a portion of them. Among about 50,000 clones listed, roughly four fifths were seen once. Specified time point: pretreatment peripheral blood. The specimen was PBMCs, collected around atezolizumab (anti-PD-L1) treatment. The receptors shown here come from a man in his sixties or seventies with urothelial cancer.

The chain is built from TRBV25-1 and TRBJ2-5; D perhaps matches TRBD2 (6 bases). The CDR3 totals 16 residues. Trimming removed 2 bases from V and 5 bases from J, with 18 bases in between. The V gene's germline CDR1 is MGHDK and CDR2 SYGVNS. CDR3 protein: CASSEGDGREDETQYF. CDR3 DNA: TGTGCCAGCAGTGAAGGGGACGGCAGGGAGGATGAGACCCAGTACTTC.

The rearrangement uses TRBV7-2 and TRBJ2-2; possible D gene TRBD2, 5 bases. CDR1 is SGHTA and CDR2 is FQGNSA in the germline V gene. V lost 2 bases, J lost 1 base, and 11 bases lay in between. The CDR3 contains 16 residues. CDR3 DNA sequence: TGTGCCAGCAGCTTATCCAGACTATTGAACACCGGGGAGCTGTTTTTT. Translation gives CASSLSRLLNTGELFF.

The chain uses TRBV11-2 and TRBJ2-1; D remains ambiguous. V was pared by 3 bases and J by 4 bases, with 7 bases between. The CDR3 is 13 residues long. Germline V gives CDR1 SGHAT, CDR2 FQNNGV. The CDR3 DNA is TGTGCCAGCAGCTTGGGCTTTTACAATGAGCAGTTCTTC. Its translation: CASSLGFYNEQFF. Variable domain in full (rest from reference TRBV11-2 and TRBJ2-1): EAGVAQSPRYKIIEKRQSVAFWCNPISGHATLYWYQQILGQGPKLLIQFQNNGVVDDSQLPKDRFSAERLKGVDSTLKIQPAKLEDSAVYLCASSLGFYNEQFFGPGTRLTVL.

CDR3 sequence: CASSLTAGTGAKKLFF. Written as DNA, the CDR3 is TGTGCCAGCAGCTTAACCGCCGGGACAGGGGCAAAAAAACTGTTTTTT. V and J are TRBV7-2 and TRBJ1-4; 10 positions agree with TRBD1. The germline V gene encodes CDR1 SGHTA and CDR2 FQGNSA. V lost 2 bases, J lost 9 bases, and 9 bases stayed unmatched. This CDR3 has 16 amino acids.

The chain has TRBV27 and TRBJ2-3; D gene ambiguous. V was clipped by 3 bases and J by 4 bases, with 11 bases between them. Germline CDR1 MNHEY, CDR2 SMNVEV (reference sequence). This CDR3 is built from 14 residues. The CDR3 protein is CASSLALAPDTQYF. In DNA, the CDR3 is TGTGCCAGCAGTTTGGCCCTGGCACCAGATACGCAGTATTTT.

This clone was seen only once. This chain connects TRBV28 to TRBJ2-3, with 7 bases matching TRBD1. Germline assignment: CDR1 MDHEN and CDR2 SYDVKM. The CDR3 loop spans 15 amino acids. Trimming cost V 3 bases and J 3 bases; bases outside gene matches: 6. Here the CDR3 reads CASSLRGGGTDTQYF. DNA of the CDR3: TGTGCCAGCAGTTTGAGAGGGGGCGGGACAGATACGCAGTATTTT.

V usage is TRBV9 and J usage is TRBJ1-5; 9 nucleotides match TRBD1. Germline CDR1 reads SGDLS; CDR2 reads YYNGEE. The CDR3 spans 14 residues. Trimming removed 3 bases from V and 3 bases from J; junction bases left unmatched: 1. The CDR3, as DNA: TGTGCCAGCAGCGGGACAGGGGTCAATCAGCCCCAGCATTTT. As protein: CASSGTGVNQPQHF.

This chain joins TRBV7-8 and TRBJ2-1; 7 bases are shared with TRBD2. The CDR3 runs 14 residues. CDR1 and CDR2 from the germline V gene are SGHVS and FQNEAQ. With 1 base clipped from V and 3 bases from J, the junction kept 0 bases outside the gene matches. The CDR3 bases are TGTGCCAGCAGCTTAGGGGAGGGCTACAATGAGCAGTTCTTC. Protein: CASSLGEGYNEQFF.

The chain couples TRBV7-9 to TRBJ2-7; 8 bases fit TRBD1. Per germline, CDR1 SEHNR and CDR2 FQNEAQ (reference sequence). The V segment lost 5 bases and the J segment 6 bases; nucleotides outside the gene matches: 9. The length of the CDR3 is 14 residues. The DNA for the CDR3 is TGTGCCAGCAGCGCCGGGACAGGCCGCAGCGAGCAGTACTTC. Translation gives CASSAGTGRSEQYF.

The chain couples TRBV9 to TRBJ2-3, with 8 bases that match TRBD2. J lost 2 bases, V lost 6 bases, and 5 bases had no gene match. This CDR3 has 14 residues. Germline V gene data show CDR1 as SGDLS and CDR2 as YYNGEE. The CDR3 spells CASNERGNTDTQYF. CDR3 coding DNA: TGTGCCAGCAACGAGCGGGGGAACACAGATACGCAGTATTTT.

The chain links TRBV11-2 to TRBJ2-7, with 9 nucleotides matching TRBD1. The CDR3 extends over 13 amino acids. V was pared by 8 bases and J by 6 bases, with 8 bases of the junction left unmatched. Germline V gene data show CDR1 as SGHAT and CDR2 as FQNNGV. The CDR3 DNA sequence: TGTGCCAGCCAGTGGACAGGGGCCCCCGAGCAGTACTTC. Translated, it gives CASQWTGAPEQYF. Supplemented by reference TRBV11-2 and TRBJ2-7, the full variable domain reads EAGVAQSPRYKIIEKRQSVAFWCNPISGHATLYWYQQILGQGPKLLIQFQNNGVVDDSQLPKDRFSAERLKGVDSTLKIQPAKLEDSAVYLCASQWTGAPEQYFGPGTRLTVT.

In its sample, this clone was seen a few times. The chain is built from TRBV20-1 and TRBJ2-3, with unresolved D. Germline assignment: CDR1 DFQATT and CDR2 SNEGSKA (reference sequence). The CDR3 sequence is 10 residues long. V was cut by 5 bases and J by 2 bases, with 2 bases left in between. The CDR3 nucleotides read TGCAGTGCTCACACAGATACGCAGTATTTT. It is translated as CSAHTDTQYF.